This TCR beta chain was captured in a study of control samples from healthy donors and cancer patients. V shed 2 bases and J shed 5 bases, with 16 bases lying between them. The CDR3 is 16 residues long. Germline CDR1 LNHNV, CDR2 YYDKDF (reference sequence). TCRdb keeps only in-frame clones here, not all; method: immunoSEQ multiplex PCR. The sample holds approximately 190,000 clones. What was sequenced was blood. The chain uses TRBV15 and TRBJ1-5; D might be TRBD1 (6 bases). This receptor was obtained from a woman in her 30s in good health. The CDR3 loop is CATSRPARGQDQPQHF. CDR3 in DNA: TGTGCCACCAGCAGACCCGCCCGGGGGCAAGATCAGCCCCAGCATTTT.